This record covers a single T cell receptor beta chain. Antigen unknown. This sample was taken from a study of naive and memory T cell subsets. Study observations and caveats: In naive cells, over 85% of TCR sequences were seen only once. Clonotypes here are unpaired alpha or beta chain sequences.

Both TRBC1 and TRBC2 were covered by a beta constant-region primer of two equimolar oligonucleotides. TCRdb called the UMI-ligation and nested PCR reads again in MiXCR, with one record for every CDR3 protein. The data show 140,000 to 150,000 distinct CDR3 sequences, about 15% seen once. Sequential positive selection took CD4 T cells first, then CD8 T cells. Germline values: CDR1 SQVTM, CDR2 ANQGSEA. V shed 5 bases and J 6 bases; nucleotides not matched to a gene: 14. This CDR3 is built from 15 residues. The sample was naive CD4+ T cells from blood. This clonotype originated in a human donor in good health. This rearrangement joins TRBV29-1 to TRBJ1-1; 8 bases line up with TRBD1. The CDR3 here is CSVLPGGLHDPEAFF. Here the CDR3 DNA reads TGCAGCGTTCTGCCAGGGGGCCTTCACGACCCTGAAGCTTTCTTT.